The 27 T cell receptor beta chains presented below share a single source sample, sequenced in a study of blood T cells in healthy people across ages. A second PCR, run for roughly 7 to 11 cycles, used a sample-barcoded 5' primer plus a J-beta primer mix. Via MiXCR, TCRdb re-called the 5' RACE reads, giving one row per CDR3 protein. The sample shows about 1.4 million distinct CDR3 sequences, roughly 64% of them seen only once. The sample taken for sequencing was blood. The receptors were gathered from a man younger than 35 in good health.

The chain couples TRBV4-1 to TRBJ1-1, with no clear D. Trimming shortened V by 6 bases and J by 6 bases, and 11 bases separated the two germline ends. This CDR3 has 12 residues. In germline, CDR1 is MGHRA, CDR2 YSYEKL. The CDR3: CASSHLSAEAFF. The CDR3 bases are TGCGCCAGCAGTCATCTAAGTGCTGAAGCTTTCTTT.

The chain is built from TRBV4-1 and TRBJ2-7; 7 positions agree with TRBD1. Germline loops: CDR1 MGHRA, CDR2 YSYEKL. The V gene end was trimmed by 1 base and the J gene end by 5 bases; junction bases not matched to a gene: 8. The CDR3 is 15 residues long. Written as DNA, the CDR3 is TGCGCCAGCAGCCAAGTCCCGGACAGGAGCGACGAGCAGTACTTC. This codes for CASSQVPDRSDEQYF.

Only a few counts were recorded for this clonotype. The chain carries TRBV7-2 and TRBJ1-4; weak D call: TRBD1 (6 bases). There are 17 residues in the CDR3. Germline values: CDR1 SGHTA, CDR2 FQGNSA. V was shortened by 5 bases and J by 0 bases, with 16 bases between the two germline ends. CDR3 amino acids: CASSNTRQDATNEKLFF. For the CDR3, the DNA is TGTGCCAGCAGCAACACAAGACAGGACGCAACTAATGAAAAACTGTTTTTT.

This clonotype has only a few counts. V is TRBV7-9 and J is TRBJ2-7; no firm D call. Trimming pared 4 bases from V and 5 bases from J, leaving 18 bases between. This CDR3 region has 15 residues. CDR1 and CDR2 from the germline V gene are SEHNR and FQNEAQ (reference sequence). The CDR3 DNA reads as TGTGCCAGCAGCTCCCTGGCCACCCGTTGGGACGAGCAGTACTTC. Protein product: CASSSLATRWDEQYF.

CDR3: CASSFPGTTEAFF. The CDR3 region has the DNA TGTGCCAGCAGCTTTCCGGGAACCACTGAAGCTTTCTTT. The V call is TRBV7-9, the J call TRBJ1-1; no clear D gene. The CDR3 length is 13 residues. Trimming took off 3 bases at V and 4 bases at J, with 9 bases between the two ends. Per the germline V gene, CDR1 is SEHNR and CDR2 is FQNEAQ (reference sequence). Looking up the rest from reference TRBV7-9 and TRBJ1-1 gives the full variable domain: DTGVSQNPRHKITKRGQNVTFRCDPISEHNRLYWYRQTLGQGPEFLTYFQNEAQLEKSRLLSDRFSAERPKGSFSTLEIQRTEQGDSAMYLCASSFPGTTEAFFGQGTRLTVV.

V gene TRBV20-1 combines with J gene TRBJ1-6, with a weak D call TRBD1 (5 bases). This CDR3 is 13 amino acids long. Germline CDR1 and CDR2: DFQATT and SNEGSKA (reference sequence). Between the trimmed V and J ends, which lost 4 bases and 10 bases, there was a span of 14 bases. DNA for the CDR3: TGCAGTGCTAACCCCGGGGCTAGCTCACCCCTCCACTTT. Translating it yields CSANPGASSPLHF.

This chain joins TRBV11-2 and TRBJ2-7; either TRBD1 or TRBD2 may fit D (5 bases each). The CDR3 loop spans 13 amino acids. The germline V gene encodes CDR1 SGHAT and CDR2 FQNNGV. V lost 2 bases to trimming and J lost 6 bases, with 11 bases between them. For the CDR3, the DNA is TGTGCCAGCAGCTTAAAGAGGGGATTCGAGCAGTACTTC. It is translated as CASSLKRGFEQYF.

The V call is TRBV20-1, the J call TRBJ1-3; D perhaps matches TRBD1 (5 bases). The CDR3 covers 15 residues. The V gene's germline CDR1 is DFQATT and CDR2 SNEGSKA (reference sequence). The V and J ends lost 1 base and 2 bases respectively, with 12 bases between them. The CDR3 nucleotides read TGCAGTGCTAGAGGCGACAGTTCTACTGGAAACACCATATATTTT. Its protein product is CSARGDSSTGNTIYF.

This chain connects TRBV10-3 to TRBJ1-5; D is possibly TRBD1 (5 bases). CDR1 is ENHRY, CDR2 SYGVKD, per germline. The CDR3 sequence is 14 residues long. Trimming took 3 bases from V and 5 from J, leaving 11 bases between them. The DNA of the CDR3 is TGTGCCATCAGTGAAGAGACAGTATATCAGCCCCAGCATTTT. Protein sequence: CAISEETVYQPQHF.

This clonotype was observed a handful of times. The chain couples TRBV13 to TRBJ2-7; D is perhaps TRBD1 (6 bases). V was trimmed by 3 bases and J by 12 bases, leaving 18 bases between them. The CDR3 totals 13 residues. Germline CDR1 and CDR2: PRHDT and FYEKMQ (reference sequence). CDR3 sequence (DNA): TGTGCCAGCAGCTTGGCAGGGGAACCCCCGTGGTACTTC. Protein sequence: CASSLAGEPPWYF. Filled out from reference TRBV13 and TRBJ2-7, the complete variable domain reads AAGVIQSPRHLIKEKRETATLKCYPIPRHDTVYWYQQGPGQDPQFLISFYEKMQSDKGSIPDRFSAQQFSDYHSELNMSSLELGDSALYFCASSLAGEPPWYFGPGTRLTVT.

This clonotype was detected a few times. The chain couples TRBV13 to TRBJ1-2, with D perhaps matching TRBD1 (5 bases). Between the trimmed V and J ends, which lost 8 bases and 0 bases, there was a span of 13 bases. Germline assignment: CDR1 PRHDT and CDR2 FYEKMQ (reference sequence). This CDR3 spans 14 amino acids. The CDR3 is CASSEGLANYGYTF. CDR3 DNA: TGTGCCAGCTCGGAGGGGTTAGCTAACTATGGCTACACCTTC.

The rearrangement joins TRBV29-1 to TRBJ2-6; D may match TRBD1 or TRBD2 (5 bases each). Germline loops: CDR1 SQVTM, CDR2 ANQGSEA. Trimming left V 6 bases short and J 0 bases short, with 9 bases between. The CDR3 loop spans 14 amino acids. The CDR3 sequence is CSVYGGSGANVLTF. In nucleotides, the CDR3 is TGCAGCGTGTATGGGGGCTCTGGGGCCAACGTCCTGACTTTC.

The chain combines TRBV11-2 with TRBJ2-1, with TRBD2 identical over 10 bases. Germline V lookup: CDR1 SGHAT, CDR2 FQNNGV. This CDR3 spans 14 amino acids. After removal of 5 bases from V and 8 bases from J, the junction contained 6 bases not matched to a gene. The CDR3 DNA reads as TGTGCCAGCAGCCTAGCGGGGGTAAACTATGAGCAGTTCTTC. This sequence encodes CASSLAGVNYEQFF.

Notes on this clonotype: One end of the junction is discordant with germline, which a read error may explain. The chain recombines TRBV15 with TRBJ2-3; no firm D call. This CDR3 is built from 15 residues. Germline V gives CDR1 LNHNV, CDR2 YYDKDF (reference sequence). This chain's CDR3 is CATGRVLTSTDTQYF. Written as DNA, the CDR3 is TGTGCCACCGGCAGAGTATTGACTAGCACAGATACGCAGTATTTT.

The genes are TRBV7-2 and TRBJ1-2; 9 positions agree with TRBD1. The CDR3 spans 15 residues. CDR1 is SGHTA and CDR2 is FQGNSA in the germline V gene. After removal of 3 bases from V and 4 bases from J, the junction contained 6 bases not matched to a gene. The CDR3 reads CASSFDPQGAYGYTF. The CDR3 DNA reads TGTGCCAGCAGCTTCGACCCACAGGGGGCCTATGGCTACACCTTC.

Of note for this clonotype: One end of the junction does not line up with germline, which may come from a read error. The genes are TRBV7-7 and TRBJ2-1; 7 nucleotides agree with TRBD1. From germline, CDR1 is SSHAT and CDR2 FNYEAQ (reference sequence). The CDR3 covers 19 residues. The CDR3 loop reads CASSPGTVLKLTPYNEQFF. The CDR3, as DNA: TGTGCTAGCAGCCCGGGGACAGTTCTGAAGTTGACCCCCTACAATGAGCAGTTCTTC.

This sequence joins TRBV28 and TRBJ1-2, with TRBD1 matching 11 bases. The CDR3 loop spans 16 amino acids. After removal of 2 bases from V and 4 bases from J, the junction contained 6 bases not matched to a gene. Germline CDR1 and CDR2: MDHEN and SYDVKM. The DNA for the CDR3 is TGTGCCAGCAGTTTAGCAAGGACAGGGGGCCTCTATGGCTACACCTTC. This translates into CASSLARTGGLYGYTF.

The rearrangement joins TRBV14 to TRBJ1-6, with D unclear. Germline values: CDR1 SGHDN, CDR2 FVKESK. Trimming stripped 3 bases from V and 8 bases from J, with 11 bases between. The CDR3 sequence is 14 residues long. CDR3 nucleotides: TGTGCCAGCAGCCACAGGCGTGGGGATTCACCCCTCCACTTT. This codes for CASSHRRGDSPLHF.

The gene calls are TRBV12-3 or TRBV12-4 and TRBJ2-5; D possibly corresponds to TRBD2 (6 bases). CDR3 size: 14 residues. V was clipped by 5 bases and J by 5 bases, with 15 bases between them. The CDR3, as DNA: TGTGCCAGCAGTACGGGACTCCGAGGGGAGACCCAGTACTTC. This codes for CASSTGLRGETQYF.

This clonotype was seen more than once but under ten times. The chain links TRBV29-1 to TRBJ2-5; D call uncertain. This CDR3 has 13 amino acids. V lost 0 bases and J lost 5, with 10 bases in between. Germline CDR1 is SQVTM and CDR2 is ANQGSEA. The CDR3 is CSVEDPFSETQYF. Written as DNA, the CDR3 is TGCAGCGTTGAAGATCCTTTTTCGGAGACCCAGTACTTC.

The V call is TRBV7-2, the J call TRBJ2-3, with 11 bases fitting TRBD2. Looked up from germline, CDR1 is SGHTA and CDR2 is FQGNSA. CDR3 length equals 16 residues. V shed 5 bases and J 2 bases; nucleotides not matched to a gene: 6. CDR3 nucleotide sequence: TGTGCCAGCAGCCGCGTAGCGGGAGGGATCACAGATACGCAGTATTTT. Protein sequence: CASSRVAGGITDTQYF.

This chain links TRBV4-3 with TRBJ2-1; D ambiguous. CDR1 is LGHNA and CDR2 is YSLEER in the germline V gene. V gave up 3 bases and J gave up 6 bases, with 15 bases separating them. The CDR3 totals 15 residues. The CDR3 region is CASSQVAIVGNEQFF. The CDR3 nucleotides are TGCGCCAGCAGCCAGGTCGCAATTGTAGGCAATGAGCAGTTCTTC.

This sequence joins TRBV7-8 and TRBJ2-4; 7 bases fit TRBD1. CDR1 is SGHVS, CDR2 FQNEAQ, per germline. The J segment lost 1 base and the V segment lost 5 bases, leaving 8 bases of the junction unmatched. The CDR3 runs to 16 residues. The CDR3 here is CASSTGQVPAKNIQYF. CDR3 coding DNA: TGTGCCAGCAGCACCGGACAGGTCCCGGCCAAAAACATTCAGTACTTC.

V gene TRBV10-3 combines with J gene TRBJ2-1; possibly TRBD1 for D (6 bases). The V gene's germline CDR1 is ENHRY and CDR2 SYGVKD. The CDR3 sequence is 16 residues long. Trimming stripped 2 bases from V and 7 bases from J, with 18 bases between. This CDR3 is CAISEPQVRGGNEQFF. In nucleotides, the CDR3 is TGTGCCATCAGTGAGCCCCAAGTCAGGGGTGGTAATGAGCAGTTCTTC.

This chain connects TRBV7-9 to TRBJ2-2; the match to TRBD2 covers 8 bases. Germline V CDR1 and CDR2: SEHNR, FQNEAQ (reference sequence). V was pared by 3 bases and J by 0 bases, with 6 bases of the junction left unmatched. The CDR3 loop spans 17 amino acids. The CDR3, as DNA: TGTGCCAGCAGCTTGGGGACGGGACTAGCGAACACCGGGGAGCTGTTTTTT. It is translated as CASSLGTGLANTGELFF.

A word on this clonotype: Likely a read error: the CDR3 ends without its conserved phenylalanine or tryptophan. The chain is built from TRBV25-1 and TRBJ2-1; D perhaps matches TRBD1 (6 bases). With the DNA end fitting TRBJ2-7 better, the J assignment may be wrong. Germline CDR1 is MGHDK and CDR2 is SYGVNS. The CDR3 is 14 residues long. The CDR3 nucleotides are TGTGCCAGCAGTGACTACTCAGGGGACTACGAGCAGTACTAC. This codes for CASSDYSGDYEQYY.

This clonotype was seen a few times. The gene calls are TRBV15 and TRBJ2-1; TRBD2 matches at 8 bases. Germline V gene lookup returns CDR1 LNHNV and CDR2 YYDKDF (reference sequence). CDR3 length: 19 residues. After removal of 1 base from V and 5 bases from J, the junction contained 16 bases not matched to a gene. CDR3 protein: CATSRGPPALAEGNNEQFF. CDR3 nucleotides: TGTGCCACCAGCAGAGGCCCCCCCGCACTAGCGGAGGGGAACAATGAGCAGTTCTTC.